A single sample gave rise to the 6 T cell receptor beta chains below, sequenced in a study of cytomegalovirus exposure and HLA in healthy donors. PCR was performed using 60 Vbeta and 13 Jbeta primers. Data came from immunoSEQ multiplex PCR; TCRdb stores just in-frame clones and leaves some out. The table has roughly 120,000 clones, around 68% seen once. The sequenced sample was PBMCs. The source is a woman between 50 and 59 years old in good health and CMV-seropositive.

The chain uses TRBV19 and TRBJ2-3; TRBD1 might be the D (7 bases). V was cut by 4 bases and J by 0 bases, with 17 bases left in between. The CDR3 is 17 residues long. CDR1 is LNHDA and CDR2 is SQIVND in the germline V gene (reference sequence). Written as DNA, the CDR3 is TGTGCCAGTAGTACCCCAGGGGGGCCTACTAGCACAGATACGCAGTATTTT. Translation: CASSTPGGPTSTDTQYF.

The chain combines TRBV7-9 with TRBJ2-7, with 9 bases aligning to TRBD2. V lost 4 bases and J lost 5; bases outside the gene matches: 6. Germline-derived CDR1 and CDR2 are SEHNR and FQNEAQ (reference sequence). The CDR3 spans 14 residues. The CDR3 region is CASSSLAGANEQYF. CDR3 nucleotide sequence: TGTGCCAGCAGCTCTTTAGCGGGGGCGAACGAGCAGTACTTC.

In this sample, this clone turned up a few times. The chain employs TRBV7-2 and TRBJ2-3, with TRBD2 matching over 8 bases. Per germline, CDR1 SGHTA and CDR2 FQGNSA. This CDR3 comprises 17 residues. With 0 bases clipped from V and 3 bases from J, the junction kept 8 bases outside the gene matches. Written as DNA, the CDR3 is TGTGCCAGCAGCTTAGCGGGGAGCGGGAGAGGAACAGATACGCAGTATTTT. It specifies CASSLAGSGRGTDTQYF.

This clone was recorded only once. The chain recombines TRBV6-5 with TRBJ1-5, with 7 bases lining up with TRBD1. The CDR3 runs to 14 residues. Per the germline V gene, CDR1 is MNHEY and CDR2 is SVGAGI. V shed 11 bases, J shed 4 bases, and the junction held 11 bases outside the gene matches. The CDR3 loop is CAGLTTGRNQPQHF. The CDR3 bases are TGTGCCGGATTGACGACAGGGAGAAATCAGCCCCAGCATTTT.

The chain has TRBV6-5 and TRBJ2-5; TRBD1 agrees at 8 bases. The CDR3 is made up of 14 amino acids. Germline assignment: CDR1 MNHEY and CDR2 SVGAGI. The junction had 5 bases not matched to a gene; V was cut back by 4 bases and J by 4 bases. CDR3 sequence reads: CASSLDRDIETQYF. The CDR3 DNA is TGTGCCAGCAGTTTGGACAGGGACATAGAGACCCAGTACTTC.

The chain uses TRBV27 and TRBJ1-6, with 7 bases fitting TRBD1. The germline gives CDR1 MNHEY, CDR2 SMNVEV (reference sequence). The CDR3 loop spans 15 amino acids. Trimming took 6 bases from V and 10 from J; bases not matched to a gene: 12. This CDR3 is CASSLEGGFNSPLHF. The CDR3 DNA sequence: TGTGCCAGCAGCCTCGAAGGGGGCTTTAACTCACCCCTCCACTTT.